Here is one T cell receptor beta chain with its context. Its antigen is not known. With 4 bases clipped from V and 8 bases from J, the junction kept 8 bases outside the gene matches. Germline loops: CDR1 GTSNPN, CDR2 SVGIG (reference sequence). CDR3 length equals 15 residues. The sample is drawn from a study of T cells in Graves' hyperthyroidism and ophthalmopathy. Broader study findings: Most clonotypes expanded in thyroid above 0.001 were likewise present in blood. For ophthalmopathy, model prediction preceded onset by a median approximately 6 months.

TCR beta CDR3 regions were amplified from RNA. The TCR CDR3 first-round RT-PCR relied on the HTBI primer set. TCRdb itself ran the multiplex PCR reads through MiXCR, one entry per CDR3 protein. Of 210,000 or so distinct CDR3 sequences detected, roughly a sixth appear once; the ten largest clones hold 50%. The receptor was isolated from a man between 50 and 59 years old with Graves' hyperthyroidism. Sequenced sample: blood. The rearrangement links TRBV30 to TRBJ2-1; TRBD2 agrees at 13 bases. The CDR3 region is CAWKVGLAGLDEQFF. DNA for the CDR3: TGTGCCTGGAAGGTGGGACTAGCGGGACTCGATGAGCAGTTCTTC.